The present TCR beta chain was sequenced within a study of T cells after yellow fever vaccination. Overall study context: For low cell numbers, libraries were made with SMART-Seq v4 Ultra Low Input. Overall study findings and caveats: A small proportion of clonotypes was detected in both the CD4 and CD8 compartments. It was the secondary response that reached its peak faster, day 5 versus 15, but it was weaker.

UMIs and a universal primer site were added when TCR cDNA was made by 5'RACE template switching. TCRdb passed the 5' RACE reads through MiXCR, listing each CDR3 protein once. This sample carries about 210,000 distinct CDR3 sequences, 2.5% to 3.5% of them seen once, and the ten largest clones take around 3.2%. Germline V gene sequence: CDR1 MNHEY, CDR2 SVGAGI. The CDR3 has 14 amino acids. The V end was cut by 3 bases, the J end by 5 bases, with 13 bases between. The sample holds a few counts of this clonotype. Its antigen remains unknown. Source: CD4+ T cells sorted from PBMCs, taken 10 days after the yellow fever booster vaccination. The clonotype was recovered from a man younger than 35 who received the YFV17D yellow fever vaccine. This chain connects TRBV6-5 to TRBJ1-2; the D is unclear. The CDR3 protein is CASSYSLGPYGYTF. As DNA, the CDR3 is TGTGCCAGCAGTTATTCCCTGGGCCCGTATGGCTACACCTTC.